This T cell receptor beta chain was identified in a study of cytomegalovirus exposure and HLA in healthy donors. Whole-study results and caveats: Later on, an analysis showed TCR association rates differing by HLA locus, with DRB1 the most and HLA-C the fewest.

A word on this clone: The antigen remains undetermined.

Primers for the PCR totalled 60 Vbeta and 13 Jbeta. Here immunoSEQ multiplex PCR was the method, and the copy in TCRdb shows in-frame clones only, minus some. The repertoire consists of roughly 140,000 clones, with approximately 80% occurring once and the leading ten covering 6.2%. Per germline, CDR1 SGHDT and CDR2 YYEEEE. Trimming pared 4 bases from V and 2 bases from J, leaving 17 bases between. The CDR3 runs 16 residues. Sequenced sample: PBMCs. This chain connects TRBV5-6 to TRBJ2-3, with D possibly TRBD2 on 6 matching bases. This clonotype was sampled from a woman in her thirties or forties in good health and CMV-seropositive. The DNA of the CDR3 is TGTGCCAGCAGCGTGAAACTGGGACTGTACACAGATACGCAGTATTTT. Encoded protein: CASSVKLGLYTDTQYF.